The 2 T cell receptor beta chains reported below all come from one sample, sequenced in a study of cytomegalovirus exposure and HLA in healthy donors. The method was immunoSEQ multiplex PCR; TCRdb's version includes in-frame clones alone and lacks a portion of them. This sample has more than 80,000 clones, with 88% found just once. The sequencing input was PBMCs. The receptors come from a woman aged 18-30 years in good health and CMV-seropositive.

The chain is built from TRBV2 and TRBJ1-2, with 7 bases lining up with TRBD1. Trimming cost V 6 bases and J 4 bases; bases outside gene matches: 8. The germline gives CDR1 SNHLY, CDR2 FYNNEI. This CDR3 has 14 amino acids. The CDR3 spells CASRARDSVYGYTF. CDR3 sequence (DNA): TGTGCCAGCAGAGCACGGGACAGCGTCTATGGCTACACCTTC.

V gene TRBV7-2 combines with J gene TRBJ2-5, with a weak D call TRBD1 (5 bases). Trimming removed 4 bases from V and 1 base from J, with 7 bases in between. The CDR3 is 13 amino acids. Germline CDR1 reads SGHTA; CDR2 reads FQGNSA. The CDR3 region has the DNA TGTGCCAGCAGCTCGACAGCCCAAGAGACCCAGTACTTC. This translates into CASSSTAQETQYF.